This T cell receptor beta chain was identified during a study of regulatory T cells in long-lasting Graves disease. Looking at the study overall: The study counted Graves' disease as persistent given over 5 years of antithyroid drugs and positive TSH receptor antibodies. Study-level points and caveats: Results may be inaccurate due to the small sample size.

Time point in this sample: persistent/refractory GD, antithyroid drugs over 5 years with positive TRAb. Construction of the TCR library relied on RNA isolated from PBMCs. V dropped 11 bases and J dropped 6 bases, with 20 bases sitting between them. The CDR3 covers 14 residues. Germline assignment: CDR1 MNHEY and CDR2 SVGEGT. Assembly of TCR beta libraries relied on iRepertoire HTBI primers together with Arm-PCR of CDR3 regions. Each CDR3 protein is one row after TCRdb ran MiXCR on the multiplex PCR reads. The sample shows about 430,000 distinct CDR3 sequences, roughly 21% of them seen only once. Turning to this clonotype: Its antigen is unknown.

The starting material was peripheral blood mononuclear cells (PBMCs), obtained when the disease was refractory, from a patient treated with antithyroid drugs. V usage is TRBV6-2 or TRBV6-3 and J usage is TRBJ2-1; D ambiguous. The TCR was taken from a female donor with Graves disease. In DNA form, the CDR3 reads TGTGCCTGGCCCCCCACTAATCAAATCAATGAGCAGTTCTTC. Translating gives CAWPPTNQINEQFF.